The rows below give T cell receptor beta chains drawn from one sample of a study of vaccination effects on CD4 cells after COVID-19. Their cognate antigens are unknown. The repertoire was sequenced with immunoSEQ multiplex PCR; TCRdb's copy has only in-frame clones and lacks some. The sample holds 65,000 to 85,000 clones; 80% are singletons and the top ten take 9% to 15%. The starting material was CD4+ T cells from PBMCs cultured with SARS-CoV-2 spike peptides, obtained before COVID-19 vaccination. The receptors here all came from a human donor who received a COVID-19 vaccine. Both conserved end residues are part of each CDR3. D genes are given only for firm matches. The size entry is marked missing in some rows and otherwise reads once, few, many or a size class.

J gene | V gene | clone size | D gene | CDR3 protein
TRBJ2-6 | TRBV30 | - | - | CAWSVSSVSGANVLTF
TRBJ1-5 | TRBV19 | - | - | CASSMVSPSSGSHF
TRBJ2-2 | TRBV30 | - | - | CARGHHLNTGELFF
TRBJ2-3 | TRBV10-1 | few | - | CASSESRADTQYF
TRBJ1-1 | TRBV3-1/TRBV3-2 | few | - | CASTLGRGTEAFF
TRBJ2-1 | TRBV5-6 | - | TRBD2 | CASNPAGIVLGEQFF
TRBJ2-4 | TRBV13 | - | TRBD2 | CASSTQRGDIQYF
TRBJ1-2 | TRBV4-2 | - | - | CASSQDLGTSNYGYTF
TRBJ1-1 | TRBV7-2 | - | - | CASSLRLGSGTEAFF
TRBJ1-1 | TRBV14 | - | TRBD1 | CASSRTGGGRTEAFF
TRBJ2-1 | TRBV4-1 | once | - | CASSQGTPSSYNEQFF
TRBJ1-5 | TRBV19 | - | - | CASTLGPGSYSNQPQHF
TRBJ1-1 | TRBV19 | - | TRBD1 | CASSDYDRGNTEAFF